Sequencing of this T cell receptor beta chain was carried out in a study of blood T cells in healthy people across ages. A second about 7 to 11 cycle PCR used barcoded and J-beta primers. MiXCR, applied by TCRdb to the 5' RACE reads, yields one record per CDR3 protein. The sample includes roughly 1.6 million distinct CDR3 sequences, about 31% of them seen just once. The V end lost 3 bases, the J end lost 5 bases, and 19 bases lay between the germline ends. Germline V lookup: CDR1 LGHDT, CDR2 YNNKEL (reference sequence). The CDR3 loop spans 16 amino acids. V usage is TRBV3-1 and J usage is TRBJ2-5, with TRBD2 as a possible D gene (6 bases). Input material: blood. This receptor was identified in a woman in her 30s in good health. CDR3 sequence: CASSQYGLRGGETQYF. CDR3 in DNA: TGTGCCAGCAGCCAGTATGGGTTGCGGGGTGGGGAGACCCAGTACTTC.